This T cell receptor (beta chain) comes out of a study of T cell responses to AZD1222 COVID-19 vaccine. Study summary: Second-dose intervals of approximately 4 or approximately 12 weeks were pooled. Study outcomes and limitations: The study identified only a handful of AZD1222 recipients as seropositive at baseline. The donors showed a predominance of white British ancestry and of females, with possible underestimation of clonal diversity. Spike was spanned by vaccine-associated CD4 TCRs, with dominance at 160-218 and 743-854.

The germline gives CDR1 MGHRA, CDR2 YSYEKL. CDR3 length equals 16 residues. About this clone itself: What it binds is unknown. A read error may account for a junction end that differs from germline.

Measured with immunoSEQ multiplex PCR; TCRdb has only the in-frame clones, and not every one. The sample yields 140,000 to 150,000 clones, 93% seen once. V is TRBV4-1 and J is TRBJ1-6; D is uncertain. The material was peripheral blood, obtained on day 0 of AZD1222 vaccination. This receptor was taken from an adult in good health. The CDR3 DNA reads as TGCGCCAGCAGTCAAGATTCTCGTCCCTATAATTCACCCCTCCACTTT. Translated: CASSQDSRPYNSPLHF.